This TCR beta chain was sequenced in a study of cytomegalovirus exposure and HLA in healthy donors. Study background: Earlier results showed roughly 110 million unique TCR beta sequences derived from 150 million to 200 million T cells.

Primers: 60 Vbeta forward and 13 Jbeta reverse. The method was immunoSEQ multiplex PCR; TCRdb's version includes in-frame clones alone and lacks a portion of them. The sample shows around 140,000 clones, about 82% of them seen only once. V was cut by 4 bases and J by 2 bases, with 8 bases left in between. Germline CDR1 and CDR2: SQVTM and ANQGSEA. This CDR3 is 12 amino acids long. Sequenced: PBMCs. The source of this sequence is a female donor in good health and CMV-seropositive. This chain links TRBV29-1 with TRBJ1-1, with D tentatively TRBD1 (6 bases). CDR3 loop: CSVGDINTEAFF. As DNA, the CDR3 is TGCAGCGTTGGGGACATCAACACTGAAGCTTTCTTT.